This entry describes one TCR beta chain. Its antigen is not known. CDR3 length equals 14 residues. With 1 base removed from V and 7 bases from J, the gap between germline ends came to 11 bases. The germline V gene encodes CDR1 LNHDA and CDR2 SQIVND (reference sequence). The source of the sample is a study of cytomegalovirus exposure and HLA in healthy donors. The study, taken as a whole, reports: A likely sequencing artifact accounted for one observed cluster of highly shared sequence variants. With later analysis, a missense DCLRE1C variant became linked to TCR beta V- and J-gene trimming. Only CMV serostatus was available as immune exposure information.

Amplification used 60 Vbeta primers and 13 Jbeta primers. The data were produced by immunoSEQ multiplex PCR, yet TCRdb's version contains in-frame clones alone and is incomplete. The repertoire consists of about 140,000 clones, with 73% occurring once and the leading ten covering 13% to 15%. The clonotype was recovered from a human donor in good health. Source material: PBMCs. The chain combines TRBV19 with TRBJ1-5; D might be TRBD1 (6 bases). The DNA of the CDR3 is TGTGCCAGTAGTATAGCAGGGGCGCTGCAGCCCCAGCATTTT. Translation gives CASSIAGALQPQHF.